The 20 T cell receptor beta chains given below trace back to one sample, sequenced in a study of shared T cell receptors in the human thymus. The method was immunoSEQ multiplex PCR; TCRdb's version includes in-frame clones alone and lacks a portion of them. The table has hundreds of thousands of clones, around 87% seen once; the top ten hold just under 0.0095%. These same data were also listed under a study on human thymus T cells.

The sample comprised thymocytes. Source of these receptors: a boy under two years old with a congenital heart defect.

The chain carries TRBV12-5 and TRBJ2-5; 11 bases fit TRBD2. CDR1 and CDR2 (germline): LGHNT, FRNRAP. The junction had 5 bases not matched to a gene; V was cut back by 0 bases and J by 2 bases. The CDR3 runs 17 residues. The CDR3 loop reads CASGLVRIAGGQETQYF. The CDR3 coding sequence is TGTGCTAGTGGTTTGGTACGAATAGCGGGAGGGCAAGAGACCCAGTACTTC.

There are a few counts of this clone. This chain joins TRBV4-3 and TRBJ2-1; the D gene is possibly TRBD2 (6 bases). CDR1 and CDR2 from the germline V gene are LGHNA and YSLEER. Trimming left V 2 bases short and J 0 bases short, with 11 bases between. There are 16 residues in the CDR3. CDR3 amino acids: CASSQSRLGSYNEQFF. The CDR3 DNA follows: TGCGCCAGCAGCCAATCTAGACTAGGCTCCTACAATGAGCAGTTCTTC.

This clone was counted once. The J gene is TRBJ1-1, the V gene TRBV4-3; maybe TRBD1 (5 bases). Germline assignment: CDR1 LGHNA and CDR2 YSLEER. The CDR3 extends over 14 amino acids. The V gene lost 3 bases and the J gene lost 4 bases, with 12 bases spanning the gap. The CDR3 DNA reads as TGCGCCAGCAGCCACGGGACTCTTGGCACTGAAGCTTTCTTT. It is translated as CASSHGTLGTEAFF.

This chain connects TRBV2 to TRBJ2-7, with 10 bases aligning to TRBD2. CDR1 is SNHLY, CDR2 FYNNEI, per germline. This CDR3 region has 14 residues. J was trimmed by 2 bases and V by 6 bases; bases with no gene match: 4. The CDR3: CASRGTSVAYEQYF. The CDR3 DNA sequence: TGTGCCAGCAGAGGGACTAGCGTCGCCTACGAGCAGTACTTC.

This rearrangement joins TRBV29-1 to TRBJ1-4; 8 bases match TRBD1. CDR3 size: 16 residues. V shed 7 bases and J 0 bases; nucleotides not matched to a gene: 10. Germline V CDR1 and CDR2: SQVTM, ANQGSEA. The CDR3 region is CSAQRTTGATNEKLFF. The CDR3 region has the DNA TGCAGCGCCCAACGCACGACAGGGGCAACTAATGAAAAACTGTTTTTT.

The chain couples TRBV14 to TRBJ1-1; 10 bases line up with TRBD1. Germline V gives CDR1 SGHDN, CDR2 FVKESK. V gave up 2 bases and J gave up 6 bases; unmatched junction bases: 15. The CDR3 contains 18 residues. Written as DNA, the CDR3 is TGTGCCAGCAGCCAACTTATCCGGGACAGGGGATTTCACGCTGAAGCTTTCTTT. This sequence encodes CASSQLIRDRGFHAEAFF.

V is TRBV5-5 and J is TRBJ1-3, with 7 bases lining up with TRBD1. The trim removed 4 bases at V and 2 bases at J, leaving 18 bases unmatched. The CDR3 covers 19 residues. Germline assignment: CDR1 SGHKS and CDR2 YYEKEE (reference sequence). As DNA, the CDR3 is TGTGCCAGCAGCCTTCAAAGTCTCGGGACAGCCTCGCCTGGAAACACCATATATTTT. Translating it yields CASSLQSLGTASPGNTIYF.

The V and J genes are TRBV5-6 and TRBJ2-7; TRBD1 might be the D (5 bases). CDR3 length: 16 amino acids. The V gene's germline CDR1 is SGHDT and CDR2 YYEEEE. V was cut by 0 bases and J by 3 bases, with 16 bases left in between. CDR3 in DNA: TGTGCCAGCAGCTTGGCCTTAGGGGCCGAAGACTACGAGCAGTACTTC. Translation gives CASSLALGAEDYEQYF.

V and J are TRBV28 and TRBJ1-5, with a weak D call TRBD1 (5 bases). This CDR3 contains 13 residues. V lost 7 bases, J lost 6 bases, and 13 bases lay in between. Germline V lookup: CDR1 MDHEN, CDR2 SYDVKM. The CDR3 region has the DNA TGTGCCAGCACCGGCAGGGCAAGTCAGCCCCAGCATTTT. This sequence encodes CASTGRASQPQHF.

The chain links TRBV19 to TRBJ1-5, with a tentative D call TRBD1 (6 bases). CDR3 length: 18 residues. Germline V gene sequence: CDR1 LNHDA, CDR2 SQIVND (reference sequence). Trimming took 3 bases from V and 1 from J, leaving 19 bases between them. CDR3 loop: CASSIVPDSPGSNQPQHF. In nucleotides, the CDR3 is TGTGCCAGTAGTATCGTCCCGGACAGCCCAGGGAGCAATCAGCCCCAGCATTTT.

About this clone: Germline is not matched at one junction end, which may reflect a read error. J is TRBJ2-3 and V is TRBV10-3; 9 bases are shared with TRBD2. This CDR3 region has 23 residues. Germline-derived CDR1 and CDR2 are ENHRY and SYGVKD. CDR3 loop: CAFRAETSGDPILKGANTDTQYF. The CDR3 region has the DNA TGTGCCTTCAGGGCGGAGACTAGCGGTGACCCAATACTCAAGGGGGCAAACACAGATACGCAGTATTTT.

This sequence joins TRBV6-1 and TRBJ1-1, with 8 positions matching TRBD1. Germline V gene data show CDR1 as MNHNS and CDR2 as SASEGT. The CDR3 is made up of 16 amino acids. After removal of 4 bases from V and 5 bases from J, the junction contained 12 bases not matched to a gene. The CDR3 sequence: CASSAGQGSFLTEAFF. In DNA form, the CDR3 reads TGTGCCAGCAGTGCCGGACAGGGAAGTTTCTTAACTGAAGCTTTCTTT.

This chain uses TRBV11-2 with TRBJ1-4, with 8 bases matching TRBD1. Trimming cost V 2 bases and J 7 bases; bases outside gene matches: 0. The length of the CDR3 is 13 residues. Germline V gene sequence: CDR1 SGHAT, CDR2 FQNNGV. CDR3 sequence: CASSLTGGEKLFF. The CDR3 region has the DNA TGTGCCAGCAGCTTAACAGGGGGTGAAAAACTGTTTTTT. Complete variable domain (other parts from reference TRBV11-2 and TRBJ1-4): EAGVAQSPRYKIIEKRQSVAFWCNPISGHATLYWYQQILGQGPKLLIQFQNNGVVDDSQLPKDRFSAERLKGVDSTLKIQPAKLEDSAVYLCASSLTGGEKLFFGSGTQLSVL.

The V and J genes are TRBV10-3 and TRBJ2-4; possible D gene TRBD1, 5 bases. CDR3 length equals 14 residues. The V end lost 4 bases, the J end lost 2 bases, and 9 bases lay between the germline ends. CDR1 and CDR2 (germline): ENHRY, SYGVKD. The CDR3 DNA follows: TGTGCCATCAGTGCGGACAAGACCAAAAACATTCAGTACTTC. It translates to CAISADKTKNIQYF.

V is TRBV2 and J is TRBJ1-6; D may be TRBD1 (5 bases). The CDR3 consists of 16 residues. Between the trimmed V and J ends, which lost 3 bases and 7 bases, there was a span of 16 bases. Per the germline V gene, CDR1 is SNHLY and CDR2 is FYNNEI. CDR3 nucleotides: TGTGCCAGCAGTGATTCGGGGGGGGAAAAGAATTCACCCCTCCACTTT. It is translated as CASSDSGGEKNSPLHF.

This clone was seen only once. This chain connects TRBV12-5 to TRBJ2-1; TRBD1 is a possible D gene (5 bases). Germline loops: CDR1 LGHNT, CDR2 FRNRAP. This CDR3 comprises 15 residues. The ends were cut back, 7 bases at V and 7 bases at J, with 20 bases in the middle. The CDR3 loop is CASAPLRDSGNEQFF. The CDR3 nucleotides are TGTGCTAGTGCCCCGCTCAGGGATTCTGGGAATGAGCAGTTCTTC.

A word on this clone: Other DNA sequences in the same sample also yield this CDR3. The chain uses TRBV9 and TRBJ1-6; D uncertain. The CDR3 extends over 15 amino acids. The V end was cut by 1 base, the J end by 10 bases, with 15 bases between. Germline-derived CDR1 and CDR2 are SGDLS and YYNGEE. DNA of the CDR3: TGTGCCAGCAGCGTATGGTCTGGGAGTGGGTCACCCCTCCACTTT. Translating it yields CASSVWSGSGSPLHF.

The chain couples TRBV7-9 to TRBJ2-7; 7 nucleotides match TRBD2. V shed 1 base and J 4 bases; nucleotides not matched to a gene: 10. CDR3 length equals 16 residues. Per germline, CDR1 SEHNR and CDR2 FQNEAQ (reference sequence). The CDR3 nucleotides read TGTGCCAGCAGCTTAGAGCTGATAGCGGGCACTTACGAGCAGTACTTC. Translated, it gives CASSLELIAGTYEQYF.

This chain links TRBV27 with TRBJ2-5; 14 bases line up with TRBD2. The length of the CDR3 is 15 residues. The ends lost 4 bases at V and 3 bases at J; junction bases unmatched: 1. In germline, CDR1 is MNHEY, CDR2 SMNVEV (reference sequence). This CDR3 is CASSSGLAGEETQYF. As DNA, the CDR3 is TGTGCCAGCAGTTCGGGACTAGCGGGAGAAGAGACCCAGTACTTC.

This clone is a singleton in its sample. The chain combines TRBV19 with TRBJ2-1; 12 positions agree with TRBD1. J lost 6 bases, V lost 1 base, and 7 bases had no gene match. CDR3 length: 17 residues. The V gene's germline CDR1 is LNHDA and CDR2 SQIVND (reference sequence). DNA of the CDR3: TGTGCCAGTAGTATAGTTGGGACAGGGGGCGATGTCAATGAGCAGTTCTTC. Its translation: CASSIVGTGGDVNEQFF.